These 11 T cell receptor beta chains share one sample of origin, sequenced in a study of CD8+CD57+ T cells in acquired aplastic anemia. Profiles of TCR beta VDJ and CDR3 were generated from a genomic DNA template. One entry per CDR3 protein, called by TCRdb with MiXCR from the reads. The repertoire includes around 200,000 distinct CDR3 sequences, roughly 56% of them detected once, and around a sixth sits in the top ten. Sequenced input: sorted CD4+, CD8+, or CD8+CD57+ T cells (not recorded which) from PBMCs. These receptors were taken from a human donor in good health, serving as a control.

The chain links TRBV7-6 to TRBJ2-2, with D tentatively TRBD1 (5 bases). The CDR3 runs to 16 residues. The germline gives CDR1 SGHVS, CDR2 FNYEAQ. Trimming left V 1 base short and J 0 bases short, with 9 bases between. The CDR3 reads CASSLVAGSNTGELFF. As DNA, the CDR3 is TGTGCCAGCAGCTTAGTGGCAGGGTCGAACACCGGGGAGCTGTTTTTT.

This clonotype was found many times. The gene calls are TRBV5-1 and TRBJ1-1, with TRBD1 identical over 12 bases. Germline lookup yields CDR1 SGHRS and CDR2 YFSETQ. Trimming at V came to 4 bases and at J to 3 bases, leaving 16 bases not matched to a gene. The CDR3 runs 19 residues. This CDR3 reads CASSILPAGQGARYTEAFF. CDR3 nucleotides: TGCGCCAGCAGCATTTTACCCGCGGGACAGGGGGCCCGGTACACTGAAGCTTTCTTT.

As to this clonotype: A much larger clone sits a single nucleotide away, making a read error possible. The chain links TRBV6-2 or TRBV6-3 to TRBJ1-1, with TRBD1 identical over 9 bases. This CDR3 is built from 16 residues. In germline, CDR1 is MNHEY, CDR2 SVGEGT. V lost 3 bases, J lost 4 bases, and 9 bases stayed unmatched. The CDR3 DNA reads TGTGCCAGCAGTTATACAGGGGGCCGACTGGGCACTGAAGCTTTCTTT. This sequence encodes CASSYTGGRLGTEAFF.

Notes on this clonotype: This could be a read error, since a much larger clone is one nucleotide away. The chain combines TRBV28 with TRBJ1-1; D might be TRBD1 (5 bases). V lost 7 bases, J lost 1 base, and 10 bases lay in between. Germline CDR1 MDHEN, CDR2 SYDVKM. This CDR3 comprises 13 residues. The CDR3 is CASTKQANTEAFF. In DNA, the CDR3 is TGTGCCAGCACTAAACAGGCGAACACTGAAGCTTTCTTT.

This clonotype appeared many times. The V and J genes are TRBV2 and TRBJ1-6; D is unresolved. V lost 3 bases and J 14 bases, leaving 14 bases between the germline ends. This CDR3 is built from 13 residues. Germline CDR1 and CDR2: SNHLY and FYNNEI. CDR3 residues: CASSDQYLSALHF. CDR3 sequence (DNA): TGTGCCAGCAGTGACCAATACCTTTCGGCCCTCCACTTT.

This clonotype was detected many times. The rearrangement uses TRBV10-3 and TRBJ1-1; TRBD1 agrees at 7 bases. The length of the CDR3 is 13 residues. Looked up from germline, CDR1 is ENHRY and CDR2 is SYGVKD. The V segment lost 7 bases and the J segment 0 bases; nucleotides outside the gene matches: 2. Written as DNA, the CDR3 is TGTGCCATCACCAGGGGGATGAACACTGAAGCTTTCTTT. It is translated as CAITRGMNTEAFF.

This clonotype was found many times. This sequence joins TRBV4-1 and TRBJ1-4; D gene uncertain. Germline V CDR1 and CDR2: MGHRA, YSYEKL. V lost 1 base and J 8 bases, leaving 11 bases between the germline ends. This CDR3 spans 14 amino acids. This CDR3 is CASSQVPVSEKLFF. As DNA, the CDR3 is TGCGCCAGCAGCCAAGTCCCAGTCAGCGAAAAACTGTTTTTT.

The J gene is TRBJ1-3, the V gene TRBV7-4; D is uncertain. The germline V gene encodes CDR1 SGHVT and CDR2 SQSDAQ. The CDR3 is made up of 13 amino acids. The V gene lost 5 bases and the J gene lost 6 bases, with 11 bases spanning the gap. The CDR3 sequence is CASSPTVENTIYF. The CDR3 DNA reads TGTGCCAGCAGCCCCACTGTGGAAAACACCATATATTTT.

The chain carries TRBV10-3 and TRBJ2-3, with TRBD1 matching over 10 bases. CDR3 size: 15 residues. The J segment lost 4 bases and the V segment lost 7 bases, leaving 8 bases of the junction unmatched. Looked up from germline, CDR1 is ENHRY and CDR2 is SYGVKD. The CDR3 coding sequence is TGTGCCATCAACTCCCGGGACAGGGGATCAGATACGCAGTATTTT. Translation: CAINSRDRGSDTQYF.

The rearrangement uses TRBV9 and TRBJ1-1; D not certain. This CDR3 is 13 amino acids long. Trimming removed 4 bases from V and 4 bases from J, with 11 bases in between. CDR1 is SGDLS and CDR2 is YYNGEE in the germline V gene. The DNA of the CDR3 is TGTGCCAGCAGCCGTAACCCTTTCACTGAAGCTTTCTTT. Protein: CASSRNPFTEAFF.

V is TRBV19 and J is TRBJ1-6; a possible D gene is TRBD1 (6 bases). From germline, CDR1 is LNHDA and CDR2 SQIVND (reference sequence). The CDR3 has 17 amino acids. Trimming removed 4 bases from V and 4 bases from J, with 17 bases in between. The CDR3 DNA reads TGTGCCAGTAGTAGGTTGGCAGGGGATACATATAATTCACCCCTCCACTTT. This gives the protein CASSRLAGDTYNSPLHF.